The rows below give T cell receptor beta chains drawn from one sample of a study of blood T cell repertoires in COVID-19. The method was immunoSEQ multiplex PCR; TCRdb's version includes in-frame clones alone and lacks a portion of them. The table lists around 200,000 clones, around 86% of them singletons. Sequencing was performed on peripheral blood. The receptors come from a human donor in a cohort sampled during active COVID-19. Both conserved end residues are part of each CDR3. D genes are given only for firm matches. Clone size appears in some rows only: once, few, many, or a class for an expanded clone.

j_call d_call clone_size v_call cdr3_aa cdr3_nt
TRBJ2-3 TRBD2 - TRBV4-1 CASSQRAQRGGTSTDTQYF TGCGCCAGCAGCCAAAGAGCGCAGCGGGGGGGGACAAGCACAGATACGCAGTATTTT
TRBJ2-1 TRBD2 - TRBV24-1 CATSAKGASGRGNEQFF TGTGCCACCAGTGCCAAGGGGGCTAGCGGGAGGGGTAATGAGCAGTTCTTC
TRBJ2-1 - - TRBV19 CASRTRGINEQFF TGTGCCAGTAGGACTAGAGGCATCAATGAGCAGTTCTTC
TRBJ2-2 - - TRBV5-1 CASSPRAGSNTGELFF TGCGCCAGCAGCCCCCGAGCGGGTTCGAACACCGGGGAGCTGTTTTTT
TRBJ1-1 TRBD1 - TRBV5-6 CASDRGLNTEAFF TGTGCCAGCGACAGGGGGTTGAACACTGAAGCTTTCTTT
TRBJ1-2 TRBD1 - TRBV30 CAWKGALGYGYTF TGTGCCTGGAAGGGGGCTCTGGGCTATGGCTACACCTTC
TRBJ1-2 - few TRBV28 CASSLYSAYGYTF TGTGCCAGCAGTTTATATAGTGCCTATGGCTACACCTTC
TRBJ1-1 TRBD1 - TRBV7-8 CASSLMHRGSRTEAFF TGTGCCAGCAGCTTAATGCACAGGGGGAGTAGAACTGAAGCTTTCTTT
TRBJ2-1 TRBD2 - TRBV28 CASSLLGTSGRGEQFF TGTGCCAGCAGTTTATTAGGGACTAGCGGGAGAGGCGAGCAGTTCTTC
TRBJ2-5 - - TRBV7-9 CASSSEGAQETQYF TGTGCCAGCAGCTCGGAGGGGGCTCAAGAGACCCAGTACTTC
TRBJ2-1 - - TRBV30 CAWTSRGNSYNEQFF TGTGCCTGGACATCCAGGGGCAACTCCTACAATGAGCAGTTCTTC
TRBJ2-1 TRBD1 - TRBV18 CASSRTGGQYNEQFF TGTGCCAGCTCACGTACAGGGGGTCAATACAATGAGCAGTTCTTC
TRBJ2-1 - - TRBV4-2 CASSQDGGKGRQFF TGTGCCAGCAGCCAAGATGGTGGCAAGGGGCGGCAGTTCTTC
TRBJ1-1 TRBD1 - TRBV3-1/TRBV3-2 CASSPSGTGDTEAFF TGTGCCAGCAGCCCCTCCGGGACAGGGGACACTGAAGCTTTCTTT
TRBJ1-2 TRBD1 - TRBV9 CASSVEGQGAYGYTF TGTGCCAGCAGCGTAGAGGGGCAGGGGGCATATGGCTACACCTTC
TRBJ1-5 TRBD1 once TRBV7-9 CASSLGQGNQPQHF TGTGCCAGCAGCTTGGGACAGGGCAATCAGCCCCAGCATTTT
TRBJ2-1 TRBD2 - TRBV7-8 CASSLEVPSGTSYNEQFF TGTGCCAGCAGCTTAGAAGTTCCTAGCGGGACCTCCTACAATGAGCAGTTCTTC
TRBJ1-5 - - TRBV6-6 CASSLGQRNQPQHF TGTGCCAGCAGTCTGGGACAAAGAAATCAGCCCCAGCATTTT